The next 23 T cell receptor beta chains were all read from a single sample in a study of cytomegalovirus exposure and HLA in healthy donors. The primer mix had 60 Vbeta and 13 Jbeta primers. This table comes from immunoSEQ multiplex PCR, and its TCRdb copy is limited to in-frame clones, with some not included. The profile shows 130,000 to 150,000 clones, about four fifths of them singletons. Material for sequencing was PBMCs. The receptors were sampled from a man aged 35 to 55 in good health and CMV-seropositive.

In regard to this clone: Compared with germline, one end of the junction differs, possibly owing to a read error. The rearrangement uses TRBV7-9 and TRBJ1-1; D is undetermined. This CDR3 region has 15 residues. The germline V gene encodes CDR1 SEHNR and CDR2 FQNEAQ (reference sequence). The CDR3 here is CSSSLDSVLNTEAFF. The CDR3, as DNA: TGTTCCAGCAGCTTAGACTCCGTCTTGAACACTGAAGCTTTCTTT.

The V and J genes are TRBV4-1 and TRBJ2-2; D might be TRBD1 (6 bases). V lost 3 bases to trimming and J lost 2 bases, with 13 bases between them. The germline gives CDR1 MGHRA, CDR2 YSYEKL. This CDR3 is 16 amino acids long. As DNA, the CDR3 is TGCGCCAGCAGCCACGGCAGGGGCGACAACACCGGGGAGCTGTTTTTT. Protein product: CASSHGRGDNTGELFF.

The J gene is TRBJ2-5, the V gene TRBV18; TRBD1 is a possible D gene (5 bases). Trimming left V 2 bases short and J 4 bases short, with 17 bases between. Germline V lookup: CDR1 KGHSH, CDR2 LQKENI. The length of the CDR3 is 16 residues. The CDR3 loop is CASSPMAGKGVETQYF. The CDR3 bases are TGTGCCAGCTCACCAATGGCAGGCAAAGGGGTAGAGACCCAGTACTTC.

The sample holds a few counts of this clone. The CDR3 sequence: CASSQDGQGDQPQHF. The CDR3 nucleotides are TGCGCCAGCAGCCAAGATGGCCAGGGGGATCAGCCCCAGCATTTT. V usage is TRBV4-1 and J usage is TRBJ1-5, with 7 bases fitting TRBD1. The CDR3 has 15 amino acids. V gave up 0 bases and J gave up 5 bases; unmatched junction bases: 4. Germline V gene sequence: CDR1 MGHRA, CDR2 YSYEKL.

This chain uses TRBV5-1 with TRBJ2-5; tentatively, D is TRBD1 (6 bases). With 6 bases removed from V and 4 bases from J, the gap between germline ends came to 13 bases. The CDR3 sequence is 13 residues long. In germline, CDR1 is SGHRS, CDR2 YFSETQ. CDR3 nucleotide sequence: TGCGCCAGCACCTCGACAGGTTCAGAGACCCAGTACTTC. It is translated as CASTSTGSETQYF.

The V call is TRBV2, the J call TRBJ1-2; D gene uncertain. Germline CDR1 reads SNHLY; CDR2 reads FYNNEI. V lost 1 base and J lost 4, with 4 bases in between. The length of the CDR3 is 12 residues. The CDR3 region is CASSEDSYGYTF. In DNA form, the CDR3 reads TGTGCCAGCAGTGAAGACAGCTATGGCTACACCTTC.

The chain has TRBV5-1 and TRBJ2-3; tentatively, D is TRBD2 (6 bases). Looked up from germline, CDR1 is SGHRS and CDR2 is YFSETQ. CDR3 length: 15 amino acids. Trimming removed 4 bases at V and 6 bases at J, with 18 bases between. The CDR3 nucleotides read TGCGCCAGCAGCCCTCTATCGGGAGAGGTCGATACGCAGTATTTT. Residues: CASSPLSGEVDTQYF.

The J gene is TRBJ1-2, the V gene TRBV29-1; D gene ambiguous. V was shortened by 3 bases and J by 5 bases, with 7 bases between the two germline ends. There are 11 residues in the CDR3. Germline V gene lookup returns CDR1 SQVTM and CDR2 ANQGSEA. Here the CDR3 reads CSVEERYGYTF. DNA of the CDR3: TGCAGCGTTGAGGAGAGGTATGGCTACACCTTC.

CDR3 in amino acids: CASSPGDRWYTF. As DNA, the CDR3 is TGTGCCAGCAGTCCAGGGGACAGGTGGTACACCTTC. The gene calls are TRBV6-5 and TRBJ1-2, with 8 bases fitting TRBD1. With 5 bases clipped from V and 11 bases from J, the junction kept 7 bases outside the gene matches. The CDR3 extends over 12 amino acids. Looked up from germline, CDR1 is MNHEY and CDR2 is SVGAGI.

The chain joins TRBV4-1 to TRBJ2-5; 7 nucleotides match TRBD1. The V and J ends lost 2 bases and 5 bases, in that order; junction bases with no gene match: 8. This CDR3 has 15 amino acids. Germline V CDR1 and CDR2: MGHRA, YSYEKL. CDR3 DNA: TGCGCCAGCAGCCAATTTTTCAGGGGGATGGAGACCCAGTACTTC. Its translation is CASSQFFRGMETQYF.

The CDR3 coding sequence is TGTGCCAGCTCACCGGGACTAGCGGAAGCTATGGGGGAGCTGTTTTTT. It is translated as CASSPGLAEAMGELFF. The V and J genes are TRBV18 and TRBJ2-2; 11 bases map to TRBD2. With 3 bases clipped from V and 8 bases from J, the junction kept 8 bases outside the gene matches. This CDR3 spans 16 amino acids. Germline lookup yields CDR1 KGHSH and CDR2 LQKENI.

This chain links TRBV18 with TRBJ1-1; 7 bases agree with TRBD1. Trimming took 5 bases from V and 1 from J; bases not matched to a gene: 7. The CDR3 is 15 amino acids. CDR1 KGHSH and CDR2 LQKENI come from the germline V gene. CDR3 residues: CASSISGTENTEAFF. The CDR3 coding sequence is TGTGCCAGCTCAATATCCGGGACAGAGAACACTGAAGCTTTCTTT.

This clone was seen repeatedly, ten times or more. The CDR3 here is CASSEAGGPHQPQHF. CDR3 DNA sequence: TGTGCCAGCAGTGAAGCCGGAGGGCCCCATCAGCCCCAGCATTTT. V is TRBV25-1 and J is TRBJ1-5; no clear D. Between the trimmed V and J ends, which lost 2 bases and 5 bases, there was a span of 13 bases. Germline V gives CDR1 MGHDK, CDR2 SYGVNS. This CDR3 spans 15 amino acids.

The V call is TRBV7-9, the J call TRBJ1-5, with D possibly being TRBD1 (6 bases). This CDR3 has 16 amino acids. CDR1 SEHNR and CDR2 FQNEAQ come from the germline V gene (reference sequence). V gave up 4 bases and J gave up 5 bases, with 18 bases separating them. DNA for the CDR3: TGTGCCAGCAGCTCCGCGCAGGGGCCAGTTTATCAGCCCCAGCATTTT. It translates to CASSSAQGPVYQPQHF.

J is TRBJ1-1 and V is TRBV21-1; TRBD1, the table's D call, lacks a check against the DNA. TRBV21-1 is a pseudogene segment. The CDR3 spans 15 residues. The CDR3 is CASSRETGRNTEAFF. The CDR3 coding sequence is TGTGCCAGCAGCAGAGAGACAGGACGGAACACTGAAGCTTTCTTT.

The chain couples TRBV19 to TRBJ2-1, with 8 nucleotides matching TRBD1. CDR3 length: 13 amino acids. Germline CDR1 is LNHDA and CDR2 is SQIVND (reference sequence). The trim removed 5 bases at V and 9 bases at J, leaving 6 bases unmatched. In DNA, the CDR3 is TGTGCCAGTAGTCCACAGGGGGTTGGTGAGCAGTTCTTC. Residues: CASSPQGVGEQFF.

The chain joins TRBV18 to TRBJ1-6, with D possibly TRBD1 on 6 matching bases. Germline V gene data show CDR1 as KGHSH and CDR2 as LQKENI. With 2 bases removed from V and 7 bases from J, the gap between germline ends came to 15 bases. CDR3 length: 16 amino acids. The CDR3 DNA follows: TGTGCCAGCTCACCAGGGGCAGGAGGACAGAATTCACCCCTCCACTTT. This codes for CASSPGAGGQNSPLHF. Full variable domain (rest looked up from reference TRBV18 and TRBJ1-6): NAGVMQNPRHLVRRRGQEARLRCSPMKGHSHVYWYRQLPEEGLKFMVYLQKENIIDESGMPKERFSAEFPKEGPSILRIQQVVRGDSAAYFCASSPGAGGQNSPLHFGNGTRLTVT.

This chain uses TRBV6-5 with TRBJ2-7, with TRBD1 matching over 7 bases. Germline CDR1 is MNHEY and CDR2 is SVGAGI. V shed 8 bases, J shed 5 bases, and the junction held 6 bases outside the gene matches. CDR3 size: 12 residues. The CDR3 loop is CASSGTDDEQYF. The CDR3 DNA reads TGTGCCAGCTCCGGGACAGATGACGAGCAGTACTTC.

The chain combines TRBV19 with TRBJ2-1; 16 bases line up with TRBD2. The length of the CDR3 is 15 residues. Germline values: CDR1 LNHDA, CDR2 SQIVND (reference sequence). The V and J ends lost 5 bases and 13 bases, in that order; junction bases with no gene match: 8. The CDR3 DNA follows: TGTGCCAGTAGTCTCTCCGGGACTAGCGGGAGGGTTCAGTTCTTC. Protein: CASSLSGTSGRVQFF.

The genes are TRBV4-3 and TRBJ1-2; 12 positions agree with TRBD1. Germline assignment: CDR1 LGHNA and CDR2 YSLEER. V gave up 4 bases and J gave up 3 bases; unmatched junction bases: 6. CDR3 size: 16 residues. CDR3 in amino acids: CASSPGTGGADYGYTF. CDR3 nucleotide sequence: TGCGCCAGCAGCCCCGGGACAGGGGGCGCCGACTATGGCTACACCTTC.

This clone has only one observation. This chain links TRBV5-1 with TRBJ1-1; D gene uncertain. The germline V gene encodes CDR1 SGHRS and CDR2 YFSETQ. The CDR3 length is 14 residues. With 0 bases removed from V and 0 bases from J, the gap between germline ends came to 6 bases. The CDR3 DNA reads TGCGCCAGCAGCTTGGGGGCCTTGAACACTGAAGCTTTCTTT. Its translation is CASSLGALNTEAFF.

This chain joins TRBV5-6 and TRBJ2-6; TRBD1 matches at 8 bases. Germline assignment: CDR1 SGHDT and CDR2 YYEEEE. Trimming took 0 bases from V and 4 from J; bases not matched to a gene: 9. The CDR3 is made up of 18 amino acids. The chain's CDR3 is CASSLGSGQVYGANVLTF. The CDR3 DNA is TGTGCCAGCAGCTTGGGGTCGGGACAGGTCTACGGGGCCAACGTCCTGACTTTC. The entire variable domain, with the rest obtained from reference TRBV5-6 and TRBJ2-6, is as follows: DAGVTQSPTHLIKTRGQQVTLRCSPKSGHDTVSWYQQALGQGPQFIFQYYEEEERQRGNFPDRFSGHQFPNYSSELNVNALLLGDSALYLCASSLGSGQVYGANVLTFGAGSRLTVL.

This chain connects TRBV30 to TRBJ2-7, with 8 bases matching TRBD2. The CDR3 is made up of 17 amino acids. V lost 5 bases to trimming and J lost 0 bases; unmatched junction nucleotides: 15. The germline V gene has CDR1 GTSNPN and CDR2 SVGIG (reference sequence). The CDR3 bases are TGTGCCTGGTTTGGTAGCGGGACTTCACGGAGCTCCTACGAGCAGTACTTC. It encodes CAWFGSGTSRSSYEQYF. Combining the CDR3 with reference TRBV30 and TRBJ2-7 gives the whole variable domain SQTIHQWPATLVQPVGSPLSLECTVEGTSNPNLYWYRQAAGRGLQLLFYSVGIGQISSEVPQNLSASRPQDRQFILSSKKLLLSDSGFYLCAWFGSGTSRSSYEQYFGPGTRLTVT.